This TCR beta chain was recorded in a study of graft-versus-host responses after intestinal transplantation. Study at large: Following induction with anti-thymocyte globulin, all recipients were given tacrolimus and steroids for two to three years.

This clone has just a few counts. At one of its ends the junction is not consistent with the germline gene, which may arise from a read error. Sequencing used immunoSEQ multiplex PCR; TCRdb keeps in-frame clones, though not all of them. The sample holds more than 9,500 clones; 25% to 30% are singletons and the top ten take approximately 6.2%. The authors combined roughly 200,000 CFSE-labeled responder cells with roughly 200,000 irradiated, violet-dye-labeled stimulator cells in plates. Both CD3+CD4+ and CD3+CD8+ responders that were proliferating and CFSE-low underwent sorting after the reaction. The CDR3 sequence is 16 residues long. Germline V gene sequence: CDR1 MRHNA, CDR2 SNTAGT. Findings and limits, study-wide: GvH clones turned up in recipient marrow; some had shown up first in ileum or blood. Early post-transplant falls in HvG clones accompanied the peak levels of circulating GvH clones.

The chain has TRBV6-4 and TRBJ2-2, with D possibly being TRBD2 (5 bases). The clonotype comes from a human patient who received an intestinal transplant. Sequenced here: alloreactive CD8+ T cells from a mixed lymphocyte reaction culture, sampled before intestinal transplant. The sample's subset: CFSE-low proliferating T cells sorted from roughly six-day pre-transplant mixed lymphocyte reaction (GvH or HvG direction). CDR3 loop: CASSDGGSESHRGAVF. DNA for the CDR3: TGTGCCAGCAGTGACGGCGGTAGTGAGTCACACCGGGGAGCTGTTTTT.